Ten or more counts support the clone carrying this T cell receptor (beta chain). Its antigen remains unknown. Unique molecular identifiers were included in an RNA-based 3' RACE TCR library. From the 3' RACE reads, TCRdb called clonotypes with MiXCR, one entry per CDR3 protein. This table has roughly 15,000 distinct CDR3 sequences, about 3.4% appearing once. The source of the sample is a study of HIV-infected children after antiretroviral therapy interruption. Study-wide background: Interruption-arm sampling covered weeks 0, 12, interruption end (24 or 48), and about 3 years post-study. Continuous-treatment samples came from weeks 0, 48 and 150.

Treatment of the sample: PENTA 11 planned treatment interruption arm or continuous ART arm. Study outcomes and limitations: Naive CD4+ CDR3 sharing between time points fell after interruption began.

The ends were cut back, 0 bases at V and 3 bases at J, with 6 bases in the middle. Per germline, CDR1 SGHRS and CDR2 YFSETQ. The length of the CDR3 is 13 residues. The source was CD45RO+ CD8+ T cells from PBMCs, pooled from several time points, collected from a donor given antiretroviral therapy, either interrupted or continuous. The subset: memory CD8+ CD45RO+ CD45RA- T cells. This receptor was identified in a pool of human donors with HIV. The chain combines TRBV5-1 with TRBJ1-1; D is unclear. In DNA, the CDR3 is TGCGCCAGCAGCTTGGAAGCTTACACTGAAGCTTTCTTT. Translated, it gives CASSLEAYTEAFF. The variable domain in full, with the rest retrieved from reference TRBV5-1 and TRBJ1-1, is KAGVTQTPRYLIKTRGQQVTLSCSPISGHRSVSWYQQTPGQGLQFLFEYFSETQRNKGNFPGRFSGRQFSNSRSEMNVSTLELGDSALYLCASSLEAYTEAFFGQGTRLTVV.